This T cell receptor (beta chain) comes out of a study of OX40 agonist ivuxolimab in advanced cancers. Across the study: The treatment was a fully human IgG2 OX40 agonist, ivuxolimab. Patients were treated with intravenous ivuxolimab, dosed at 0.01 to 10 mg/kg and infused every 2 weeks.

Profiling relied on immunoSEQ multiplex PCR, and the TCRdb table lists in-frame clones only, not all of them. There are some 100,000 clones in the sample; about nine tenths occur only once, and around 0.16% lies in the top ten. This CDR3 spans 13 amino acids. Germline assignment: CDR1 SGHDT and CDR2 YYEEEE. Trimming stripped 1 base from V and 5 bases from J, with 10 bases between. As concerns this clone: Its antigen is currently unknown.

Study-level findings and limits: The mean number of expanded clones was higher in CD8+ T cells than in CD4+. CD4+ and CD8+ blood T cells expanded clonally by week 6 at 0.1 to 3.0 mg/kg.

Specimen: CD4+ or CD8+ T cells sorted from blood, collected in a trial of the OX40 agonist ivuxolimab. The chain couples TRBV5-6 to TRBJ2-7; D uncertain. The origin of this receptor is an adult with an advanced solid tumor such as melanoma, head and neck, liver or kidney cancer. The CDR3 sequence: CASSLRQTDEQYF. The CDR3 nucleotides read TGTGCCAGCAGCTTGAGGCAGACTGACGAGCAGTACTTC. Full variable domain (remainder filled in from reference TRBV5-6 and TRBJ2-7): DAGVTQSPTHLIKTRGQQVTLRCSPKSGHDTVSWYQQALGQGPQFIFQYYEEEERQRGNFPDRFSGHQFPNYSSELNVNALLLGDSALYLCASSLRQTDEQYFGPGTRLTVT.